This TCR beta chain was sequenced for a study of T cell responses to AZD1222 COVID-19 vaccine. Using immunoSEQ multiplex PCR, the repertoire was profiled, and TCRdb retains in-frame clones only, with some absent. This sample yields approximately 110,000 clones, of which approximately 96% are seen a single time; 2% to 2.5% belongs to the top ten. After removal of 10 bases from V and 0 bases from J, the junction contained 8 bases not matched to a gene. From germline, CDR1 is LNHDA and CDR2 SQIVND (reference sequence). This CDR3 has 15 amino acids. The gene calls are TRBV19 and TRBJ1-1; 10 nucleotides match TRBD1. This TCR was recovered from an adult in good health. Sequencing was performed on peripheral blood, taken on day 0 of AZD1222 vaccination. The CDR3 here is CATRDRGTMNTEAFF. DNA of the CDR3: TGTGCCACTCGGGACAGGGGAACCATGAACACTGAAGCTTTCTTT.